Listed below are T cell receptor beta chains from one sample, sequenced in a study of T-cell memory formation after mild COVID-19. TCRdb called the 5' RACE reads again in MiXCR, with one record for every CDR3 protein. The repertoire includes some 86,000 distinct CDR3 sequences, around a quarter of them detected once, and roughly two fifths sits in the top ten. Sample: PBMCs or a T cell subset sorted from them (not recorded which). Receptor source: a man aged 18-30 years who had mild COVID-19 (a few samples of this study predate the infection). Cell type and time point are not known. CDR3s include the opening cysteine and the closing phenylalanine or tryptophan. A D gene is named only where the DNA matches it firmly.

d_gene | j_gene | v_gene | CDR3aa
TRBD2 | TRBJ2-1 | TRBV6-2/TRBV6-3 | CAAGGFQFF
TRBD1 | TRBJ2-5 | TRBV7-8 | CASSLLSGDRGQETQYF
. | TRBJ2-3 | TRBV7-3 | CASSLGSYSSTDTQYF
. | TRBJ1-2 | TRBV6-5 | CASSYSVRGNGYTF
. | TRBJ2-3 | TRBV7-9 | CASPGAYTDTQYF
. | TRBJ2-7 | TRBV5-1 | CASSLAPGASSYEQYF
TRBD1 | TRBJ2-2 | TRBV28 | CASRSLRGSTGELFF
TRBD1 | TRBJ1-6 | TRBV3-1 | CASSRIQGPAPPLHF
. | TRBJ2-3 | TRBV6-2/TRBV6-3 | CASTLLPGDSTDTQYF
. | TRBJ2-3 | TRBV12-3/TRBV12-4 | CASSRTGTGEGDTQYF
TRBD1 | TRBJ1-2 | TRBV7-8 | CASSPGQGTYGYTF
. | TRBJ2-5 | TRBV5-6 | CASSGGILQETQYF
. | TRBJ1-5 | TRBV5-1 | CASSLVGGVGQPQHF
TRBD1 | TRBJ1-1 | TRBV4-3 | CASSQVGRGADTEAFF
TRBD2 | TRBJ2-5 | TRBV7-8 | CASSLLAGKQETQYF
TRBD2 | TRBJ2-5 | TRBV4-3 | CASSQDGTSGGAEETQYF
. | TRBJ2-1 | TRBV6-2/TRBV6-3 | CASLGLEGEQFF
TRBD1 | TRBJ2-7 | TRBV6-2/TRBV6-3 | CASGEQGDIYEQYF
. | TRBJ2-1 | TRBV4-1 | CASSQEEAGSTYNEQFF
. | TRBJ2-1 | TRBV7-7 | CASSLEAGLSYNEQFF
TRBD2 | TRBJ2-3 | TRBV10-3 | CAIRRTSGEPPRELGTQYF
TRBD2 | TRBJ2-1 | TRBV7-2 | CASSLAGWTSDEQFF
. | TRBJ2-1 | TRBV2 | CASSGYNGGSYNEQFF
TRBD1 | TRBJ2-2 | TRBV5-4 | CASSQTGDNTGELFF
. | TRBJ1-2 | TRBV4-1 | CASSQDRQGIYGYTF
. | TRBJ1-2 | TRBV7-2 | CASSAGRTDKNYGYTF
TRBD1 | TRBJ2-2 | TRBV6-5 | CASSYPLIPTGTGYTGELFF
TRBD1 | TRBJ1-2 | TRBV7-9 | CASSPTGTNYGYTF
. | TRBJ2-1 | TRBV2 | CASLPQGYEQFF
. | TRBJ2-7 | TRBV12-3/TRBV12-4 | CASSSGLPLYEQYF
TRBD1 | TRBJ2-2 | TRBV7-3 | CASRRGPENTGELFF
. | TRBJ2-1 | TRBV10-3 | CAISEGTDELFF